The 5 T cell receptor beta chains given below trace back to one sample, sequenced in a study of blood T cell repertoires in COVID-19. Assay: immunoSEQ multiplex PCR; the TCRdb copy retains only in-frame clones and omits some. The data show around 250,000 clones, around nine tenths seen once. The specimen was peripheral blood. The origin of the receptors is a man in his forties or fifties with active or convalescent COVID-19.

V gene TRBV28 combines with J gene TRBJ1-1; D not certain. The V gene lost 4 bases and the J gene lost 6 bases, with 15 bases spanning the gap. The germline V gene has CDR1 MDHEN and CDR2 SYDVKM. The CDR3 has 14 amino acids. CDR3 in amino acids: CASSSLTDLPEAFF. In nucleotides, the CDR3 is TGTGCCAGCAGTTCCCTAACCGACTTACCTGAAGCTTTCTTT.

The genes are TRBV19 and TRBJ1-1; D call uncertain. CDR1 is LNHDA, CDR2 SQIVND, per germline (reference sequence). Trimming pared 4 bases from V and 1 base from J, leaving 10 bases between. CDR3 length: 14 amino acids. For the CDR3, the DNA is TGTGCCAGTAGTAATCCTTGGCAGAACACTGAAGCTTTCTTT. Translating it yields CASSNPWQNTEAFF.

The chain is built from TRBV28 and TRBJ2-7; 7 positions agree with TRBD2. The ends lost 6 bases at V and 2 bases at J; junction bases unmatched: 13. This CDR3 has 16 amino acids. From germline, CDR1 is MDHEN and CDR2 SYDVKM. CDR3 in amino acids: CASSNRGPGRAYEQYF. The CDR3 DNA is TGTGCCAGCAGCAACCGCGGCCCAGGGAGGGCCTACGAGCAGTACTTC.

Here the CDR3 reads CASSALQGGNTIYF. The CDR3 DNA reads TGTGCCAGCAGCGCACTACAAGGCGGAAACACCATATATTTT. The chain couples TRBV9 to TRBJ1-3; D not certain. This CDR3 comprises 14 residues. V was cut by 3 bases and J by 4 bases, with 11 bases left in between. The germline V gene has CDR1 SGDLS and CDR2 YYNGEE.

This sequence joins TRBV9 and TRBJ2-1; 9 positions match TRBD1. CDR3 length equals 15 residues. With V trimmed by 0 bases and J by 7 bases, 5 bases remained unmatched. Germline loops: CDR1 SGDLS, CDR2 YYNGEE. CDR3 amino acids: CASSVEGDRENEQFF. In DNA, the CDR3 is TGTGCCAGCAGCGTAGAGGGGGACAGGGAGAATGAGCAGTTCTTC.